Sequencing of this T cell receptor beta chain was carried out in a study of T cells in localized non-small cell lung cancer. Study observations and caveats: Uninvolved adjacent lung had the highest recorded T cell clonality, with tumor below it.

To note about this clone: Antigen specificity is unknown.

CDR3 length equals 15 residues. CDR1 is SGHRS, CDR2 YFSETQ, per germline. Trimming took 3 bases from V and 1 from J; bases not matched to a gene: 3. Method: immunoSEQ multiplex PCR; TCRdb's copy keeps in-frame clones and lacks some. The sample has roughly 2,700 clones, 20% to 25% seen once. The sequence derives from a man aged 40 to 70 with stage I lung adenocarcinoma. Sequencing used lung tumor tissue, obtained before any cancer treatment. The gene calls are TRBV5-1 and TRBJ1-1, with TRBD1 identical over 10 bases. CDR3 sequence (DNA): TGCGCCAGCAGCTACGGACAGGGGGAGAACACTGAAGCTTTCTTT. Its translation: CASSYGQGENTEAFF.